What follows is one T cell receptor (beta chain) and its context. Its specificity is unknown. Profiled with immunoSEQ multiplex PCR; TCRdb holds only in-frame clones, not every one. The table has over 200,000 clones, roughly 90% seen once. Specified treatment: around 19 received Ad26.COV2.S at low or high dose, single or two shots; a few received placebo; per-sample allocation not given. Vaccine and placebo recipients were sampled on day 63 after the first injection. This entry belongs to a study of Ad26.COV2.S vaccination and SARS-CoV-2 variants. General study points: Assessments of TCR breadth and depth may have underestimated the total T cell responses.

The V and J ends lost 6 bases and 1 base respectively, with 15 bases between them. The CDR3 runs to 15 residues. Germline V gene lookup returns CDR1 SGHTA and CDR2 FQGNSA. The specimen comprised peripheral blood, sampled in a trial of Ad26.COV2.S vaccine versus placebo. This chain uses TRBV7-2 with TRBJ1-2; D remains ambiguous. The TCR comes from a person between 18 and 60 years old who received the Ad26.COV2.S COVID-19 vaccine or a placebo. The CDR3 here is CASREEGSLNYGYTF. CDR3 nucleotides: TGTGCCAGCAGAGAGGAAGGCTCCCTTAACTATGGCTACACCTTC.